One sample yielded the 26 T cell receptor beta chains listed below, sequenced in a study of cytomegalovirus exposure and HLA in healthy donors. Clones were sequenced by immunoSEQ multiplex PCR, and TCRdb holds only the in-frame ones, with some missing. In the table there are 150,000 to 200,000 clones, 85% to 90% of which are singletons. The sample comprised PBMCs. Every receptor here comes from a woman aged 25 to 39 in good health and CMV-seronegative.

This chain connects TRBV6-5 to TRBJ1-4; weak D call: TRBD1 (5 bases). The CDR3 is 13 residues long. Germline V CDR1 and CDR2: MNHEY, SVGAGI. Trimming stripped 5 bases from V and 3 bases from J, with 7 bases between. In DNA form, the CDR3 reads TGTGCCAGCAGTGACAGACCTAATGAAAAACTGTTTTTT. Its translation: CASSDRPNEKLFF.

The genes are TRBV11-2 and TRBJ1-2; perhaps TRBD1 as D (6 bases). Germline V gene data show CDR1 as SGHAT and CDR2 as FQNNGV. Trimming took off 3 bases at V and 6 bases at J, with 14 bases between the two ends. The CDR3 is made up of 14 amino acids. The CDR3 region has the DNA TGTGCCAGCAGCTTCTCGTCAGGGGCTAATGGCTACACCTTC. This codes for CASSFSSGANGYTF.

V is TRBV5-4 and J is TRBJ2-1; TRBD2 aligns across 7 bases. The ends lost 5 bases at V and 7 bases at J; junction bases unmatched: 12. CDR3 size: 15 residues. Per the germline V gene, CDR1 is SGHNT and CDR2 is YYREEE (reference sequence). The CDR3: CASRLRERGMNEQFF. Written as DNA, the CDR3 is TGTGCCAGCAGGTTAAGGGAGCGGGGTATGAATGAGCAGTTCTTC. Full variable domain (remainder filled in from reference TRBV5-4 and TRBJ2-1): ETGVTQSPTHLIKTRGQQVTLRCSSQSGHNTVSWYQQALGQGPQFIFQYYREEENGRGNFPPRFSGLQFPNYSSELNVNALELDDSALYLCASRLRERGMNEQFFGPGTRLTVL.

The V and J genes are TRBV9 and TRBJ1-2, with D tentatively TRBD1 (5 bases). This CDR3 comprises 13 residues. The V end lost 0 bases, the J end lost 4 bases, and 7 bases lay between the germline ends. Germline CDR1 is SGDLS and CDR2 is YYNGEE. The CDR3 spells CASSVGQSYGYTF. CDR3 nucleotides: TGTGCCAGCAGCGTAGGACAGAGCTATGGCTACACCTTC.

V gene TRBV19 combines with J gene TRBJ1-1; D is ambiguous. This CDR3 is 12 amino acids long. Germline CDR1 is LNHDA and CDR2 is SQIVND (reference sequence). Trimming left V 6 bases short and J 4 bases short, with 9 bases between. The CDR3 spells CASSPRSTEAFF. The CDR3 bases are TGTGCCAGTAGCCCGAGGAGCACTGAAGCTTTCTTT.

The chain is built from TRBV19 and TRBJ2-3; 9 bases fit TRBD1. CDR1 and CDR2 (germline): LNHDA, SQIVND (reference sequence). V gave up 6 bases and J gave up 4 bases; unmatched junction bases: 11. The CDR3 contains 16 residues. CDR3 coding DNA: TGTGCCAGTAGCCTAGAGGGACAGGGAGGATCAGATACGCAGTATTTT. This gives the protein CASSLEGQGGSDTQYF.

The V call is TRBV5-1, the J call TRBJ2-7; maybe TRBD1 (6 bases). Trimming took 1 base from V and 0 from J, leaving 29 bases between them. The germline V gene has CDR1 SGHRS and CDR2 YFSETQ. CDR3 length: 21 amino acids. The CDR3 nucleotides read TGCGCCAGCAGCTTGTCCCCTCAGACAGGACAAGGAGTCAGGAGCTCCTACGAGCAGTACTTC. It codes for CASSLSPQTGQGVRSSYEQYF. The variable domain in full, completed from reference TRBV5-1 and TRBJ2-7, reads KAGVTQTPRYLIKTRGQQVTLSCSPISGHRSVSWYQQTPGQGLQFLFEYFSETQRNKGNFPGRFSGRQFSNSRSEMNVSTLELGDSALYLCASSLSPQTGQGVRSSYEQYFGPGTRLTVT.

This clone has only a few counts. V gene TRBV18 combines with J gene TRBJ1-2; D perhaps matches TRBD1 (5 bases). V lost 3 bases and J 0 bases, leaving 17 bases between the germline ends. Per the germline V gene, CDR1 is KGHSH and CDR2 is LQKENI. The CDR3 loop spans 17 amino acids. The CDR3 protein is CASSPVQGPAANYGYTF. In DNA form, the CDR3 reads TGTGCCAGCTCACCGGTGCAGGGTCCGGCAGCTAACTATGGCTACACCTTC.

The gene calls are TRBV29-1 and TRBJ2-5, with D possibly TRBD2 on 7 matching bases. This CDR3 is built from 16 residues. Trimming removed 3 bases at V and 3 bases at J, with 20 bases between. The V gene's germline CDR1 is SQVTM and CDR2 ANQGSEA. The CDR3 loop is CSVEILGGPVKETQYF. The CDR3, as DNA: TGCAGCGTTGAGATTTTGGGGGGGCCCGTGAAAGAGACCCAGTACTTC.

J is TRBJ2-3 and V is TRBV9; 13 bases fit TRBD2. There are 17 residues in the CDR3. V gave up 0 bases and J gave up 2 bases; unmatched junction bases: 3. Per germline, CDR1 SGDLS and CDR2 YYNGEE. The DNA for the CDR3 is TGTGCCAGCAGCGTAGAGGGGACTAGCGGGACCACAGATACGCAGTATTTT. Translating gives CASSVEGTSGTTDTQYF.

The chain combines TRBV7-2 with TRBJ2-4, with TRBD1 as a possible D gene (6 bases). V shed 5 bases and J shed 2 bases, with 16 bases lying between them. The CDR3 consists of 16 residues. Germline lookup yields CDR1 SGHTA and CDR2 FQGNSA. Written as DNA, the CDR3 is TGTGCCAGCAGCGATCCGAACAGGGTCACCAAAAACATTCAGTACTTC. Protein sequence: CASSDPNRVTKNIQYF. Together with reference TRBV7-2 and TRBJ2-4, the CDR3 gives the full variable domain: GAGVSQSPSNKVTEKGKDVELRCDPISGHTALYWYRQSLGQGLEFLIYFQGNSAPDKSGLPSDRFSAERTGGSVSTLTIQRTQQEDSAVYLCASSDPNRVTKNIQYFGAGTRLSVL.

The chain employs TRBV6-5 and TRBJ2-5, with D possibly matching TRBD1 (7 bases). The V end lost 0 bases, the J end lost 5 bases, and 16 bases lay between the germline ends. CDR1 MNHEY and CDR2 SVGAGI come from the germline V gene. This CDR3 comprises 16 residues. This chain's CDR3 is CASSYSEGADEETQYF. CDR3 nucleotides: TGTGCCAGCAGTTACTCGGAGGGGGCGGACGAGGAGACCCAGTACTTC.

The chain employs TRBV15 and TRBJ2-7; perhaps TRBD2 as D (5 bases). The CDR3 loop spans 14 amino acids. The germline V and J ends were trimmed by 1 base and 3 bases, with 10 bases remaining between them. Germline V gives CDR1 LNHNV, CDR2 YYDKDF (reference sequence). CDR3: CATSRGEGLYEQYF. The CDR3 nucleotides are TGTGCCACCAGCAGAGGCGAGGGCCTCTACGAGCAGTACTTC.

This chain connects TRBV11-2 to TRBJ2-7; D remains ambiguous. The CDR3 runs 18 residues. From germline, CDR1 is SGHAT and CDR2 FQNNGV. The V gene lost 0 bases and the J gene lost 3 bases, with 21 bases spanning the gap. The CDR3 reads CASSLDLYTSPRFYEQYF. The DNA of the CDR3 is TGTGCCAGCAGCTTAGATCTGTATACTTCCCCCCGATTCTACGAGCAGTACTTC.

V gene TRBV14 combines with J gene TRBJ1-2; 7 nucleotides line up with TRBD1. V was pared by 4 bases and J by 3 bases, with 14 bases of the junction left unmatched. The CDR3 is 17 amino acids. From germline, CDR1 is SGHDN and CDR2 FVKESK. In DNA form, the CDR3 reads TGTGCCAGCAGCCCACTCCTCCAGGGGGAAGGGGACTATGGCTACACCTTC. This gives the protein CASSPLLQGEGDYGYTF.

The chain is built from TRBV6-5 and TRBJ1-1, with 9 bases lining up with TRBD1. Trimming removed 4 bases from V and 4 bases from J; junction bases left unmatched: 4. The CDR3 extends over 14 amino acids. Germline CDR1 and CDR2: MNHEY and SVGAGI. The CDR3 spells CASSSRQGGTEAFF. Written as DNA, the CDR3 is TGTGCCAGCAGTTCACGACAGGGGGGCACTGAAGCTTTCTTT.

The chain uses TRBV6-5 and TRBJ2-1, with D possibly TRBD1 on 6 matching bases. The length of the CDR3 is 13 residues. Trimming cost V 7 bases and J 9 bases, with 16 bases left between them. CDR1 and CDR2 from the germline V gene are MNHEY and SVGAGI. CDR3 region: CASNRLGGIEQFF. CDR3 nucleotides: TGTGCCAGCAATCGTCTAGGGGGTATTGAGCAGTTCTTC.

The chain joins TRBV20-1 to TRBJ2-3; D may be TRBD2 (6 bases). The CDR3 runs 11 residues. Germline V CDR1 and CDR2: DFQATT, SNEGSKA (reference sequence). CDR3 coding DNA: TGCAGCCTTGACCGGGGGGATACGCAGTATTTT. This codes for CSLDRGDTQYF.

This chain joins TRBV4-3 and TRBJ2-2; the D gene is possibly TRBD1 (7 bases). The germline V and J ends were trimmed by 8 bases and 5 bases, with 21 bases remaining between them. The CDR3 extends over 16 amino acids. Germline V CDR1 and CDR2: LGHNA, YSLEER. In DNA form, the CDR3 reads TGCGCCAGCCACCTAGGGGGTCAGGGGGGTACCGGGGAGCTGTTTTTT. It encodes CASHLGGQGGTGELFF.

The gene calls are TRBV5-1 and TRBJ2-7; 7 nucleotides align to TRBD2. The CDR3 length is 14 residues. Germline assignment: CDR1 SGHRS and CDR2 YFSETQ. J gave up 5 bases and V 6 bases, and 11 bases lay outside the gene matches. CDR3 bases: TGCGCCAGCATGGGCGGCGGCGGGAGTGACGAGCAGTACTTC. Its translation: CASMGGGGSDEQYF.

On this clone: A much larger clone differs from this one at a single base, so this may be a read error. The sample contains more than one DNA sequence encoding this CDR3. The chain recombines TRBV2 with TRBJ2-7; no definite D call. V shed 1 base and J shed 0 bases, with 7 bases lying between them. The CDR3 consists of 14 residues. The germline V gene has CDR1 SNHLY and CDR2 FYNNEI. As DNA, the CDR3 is TGTGCCAGCAGTGAAGGCAGTCTCTCCTACGAGCAGTACTTC. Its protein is CASSEGSLSYEQYF.

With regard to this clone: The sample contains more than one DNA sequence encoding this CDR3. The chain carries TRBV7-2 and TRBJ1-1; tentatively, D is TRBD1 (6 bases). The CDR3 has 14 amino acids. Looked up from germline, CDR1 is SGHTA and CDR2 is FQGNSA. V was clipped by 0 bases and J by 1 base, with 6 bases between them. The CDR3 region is CASSLAGQNTEAFF. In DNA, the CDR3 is TGTGCCAGCAGCTTAGCGGGACAGAACACTGAAGCTTTCTTT.

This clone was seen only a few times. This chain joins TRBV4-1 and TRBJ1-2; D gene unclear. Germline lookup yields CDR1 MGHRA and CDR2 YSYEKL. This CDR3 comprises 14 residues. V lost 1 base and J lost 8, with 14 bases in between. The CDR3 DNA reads TGCGCCAGCAGCCAAGTGAGGGATCTTGTGGGCTACACCTTC. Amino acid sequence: CASSQVRDLVGYTF.

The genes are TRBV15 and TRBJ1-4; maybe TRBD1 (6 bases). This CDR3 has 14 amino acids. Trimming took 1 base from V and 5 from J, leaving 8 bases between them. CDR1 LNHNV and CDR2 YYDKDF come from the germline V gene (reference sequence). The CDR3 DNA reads TGTGCCACCAGCAGAGGGACAGCAAATGAAAAACTGTTTTTT. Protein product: CATSRGTANEKLFF.

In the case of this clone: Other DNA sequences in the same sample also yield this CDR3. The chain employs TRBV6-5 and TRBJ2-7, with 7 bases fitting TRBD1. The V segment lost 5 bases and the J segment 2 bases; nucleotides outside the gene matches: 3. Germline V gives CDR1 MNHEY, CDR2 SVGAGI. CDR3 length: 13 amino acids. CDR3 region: CASSRDRTYEQYF. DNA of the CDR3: TGTGCCAGCAGTCGGGACAGAACCTACGAGCAGTACTTC.

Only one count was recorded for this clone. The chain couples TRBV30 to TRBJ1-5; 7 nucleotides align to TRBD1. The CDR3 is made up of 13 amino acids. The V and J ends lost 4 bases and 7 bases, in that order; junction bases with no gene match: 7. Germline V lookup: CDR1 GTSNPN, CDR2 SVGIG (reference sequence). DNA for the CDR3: TGTGCCTGGAACAGACAGGGTTGGCAGCCCCAGCATTTT. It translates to CAWNRQGWQPQHF.